This T cell receptor beta chain was recovered during a study of T cells in Graves' hyperthyroidism and ophthalmopathy. This CDR3 is 14 amino acids long. Trimming took off 3 bases at V and 7 bases at J, with 13 bases between the two ends. CDR1 is MDHEN, CDR2 SYDVKM, per germline. Diagnoses used clinical symptoms, serum thyroxine and TRAb, thyroid ultrasound and orbital computed tomography. What was amplified from RNA transcripts were TCR beta CDR3 regions. HTBI primers were used for first-round RT-PCR of the TCR CDR3. TCRdb recomputed calls from the multiplex PCR reads with MiXCR, one row per CDR3 protein. The repertoire has about 380,000 distinct CDR3 sequences, approximately 12% of them found once; the top ten carry about a fifth. Regarding the study as a whole: Clonotypes that were expanded in thyroid above 0.001 mostly appeared in blood too.

A few counts support this clonotype. No antigen is known for it. V is TRBV28 and J is TRBJ2-1; D might be TRBD2 (6 bases). The receptor's source is a man aged 30 to 39 with Graves' hyperthyroidism that later progressed to Graves' ophthalmopathy. Sequencing used blood. This CDR3 is CASSFTGVSNEQFF. The CDR3 DNA reads TGTGCCAGCAGTTTTACGGGGGTCTCGAATGAGCAGTTCTTC.